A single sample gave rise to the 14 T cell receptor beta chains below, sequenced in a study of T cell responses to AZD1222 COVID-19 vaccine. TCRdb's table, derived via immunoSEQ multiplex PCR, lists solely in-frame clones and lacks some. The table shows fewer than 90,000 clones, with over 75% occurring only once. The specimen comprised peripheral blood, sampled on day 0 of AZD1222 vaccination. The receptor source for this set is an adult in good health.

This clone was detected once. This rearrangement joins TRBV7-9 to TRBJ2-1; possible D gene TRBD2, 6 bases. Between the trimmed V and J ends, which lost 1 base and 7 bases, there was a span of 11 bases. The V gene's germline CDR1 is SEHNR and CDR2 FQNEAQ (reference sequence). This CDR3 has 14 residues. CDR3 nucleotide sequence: TGTGCCAGCAGCTTAGACGGGGGTCTAAATGAGCAGTTCTTC. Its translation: CASSLDGGLNEQFF.

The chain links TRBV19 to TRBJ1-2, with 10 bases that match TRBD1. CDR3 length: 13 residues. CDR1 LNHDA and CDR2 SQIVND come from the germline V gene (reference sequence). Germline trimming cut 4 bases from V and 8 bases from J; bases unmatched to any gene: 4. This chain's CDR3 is CASSRQGAVGYTF. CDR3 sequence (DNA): TGTGCCAGTAGTAGACAGGGGGCAGTCGGCTACACCTTC.

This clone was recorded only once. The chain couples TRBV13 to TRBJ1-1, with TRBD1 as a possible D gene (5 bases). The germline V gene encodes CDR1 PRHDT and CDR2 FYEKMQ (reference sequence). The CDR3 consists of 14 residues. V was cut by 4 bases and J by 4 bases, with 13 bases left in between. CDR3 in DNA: TGTGCCAGCAGCTATCAGGGTTGGGCCACTGAAGCTTTCTTT. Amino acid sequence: CASSYQGWATEAFF. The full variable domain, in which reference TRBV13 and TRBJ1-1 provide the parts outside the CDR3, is AAGVIQSPRHLIKEKRETATLKCYPIPRHDTVYWYQQGPGQDPQFLISFYEKMQSDKGSIPDRFSAQQFSDYHSELNMSSLELGDSALYFCASSYQGWATEAFFGQGTRLTVV.

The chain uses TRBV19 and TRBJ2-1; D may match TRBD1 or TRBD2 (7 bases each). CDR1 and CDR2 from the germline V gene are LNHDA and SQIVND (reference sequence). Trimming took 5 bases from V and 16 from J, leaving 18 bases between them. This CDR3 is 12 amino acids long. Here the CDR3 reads CASSWEGAPFFF. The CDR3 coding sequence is TGTGCCAGTAGTTGGGAGGGGGCGCCTTTTTTCTTC.

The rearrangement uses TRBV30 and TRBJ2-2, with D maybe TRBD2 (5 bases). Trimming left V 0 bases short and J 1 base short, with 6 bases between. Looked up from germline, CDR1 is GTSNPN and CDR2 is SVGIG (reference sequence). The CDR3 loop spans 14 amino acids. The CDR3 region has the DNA TGTGCCTGGAGTGTAGCGGAGAACACCGGGGAGCTGTTTTTT. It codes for CAWSVAENTGELFF.

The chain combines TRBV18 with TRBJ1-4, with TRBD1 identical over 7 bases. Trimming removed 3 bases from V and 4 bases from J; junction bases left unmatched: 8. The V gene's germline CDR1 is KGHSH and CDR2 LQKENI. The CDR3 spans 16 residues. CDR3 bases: TGTGCCAGCTCACCCATACCGGGACAGAGTAATGAAAAACTGTTTTTT. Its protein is CASSPIPGQSNEKLFF.

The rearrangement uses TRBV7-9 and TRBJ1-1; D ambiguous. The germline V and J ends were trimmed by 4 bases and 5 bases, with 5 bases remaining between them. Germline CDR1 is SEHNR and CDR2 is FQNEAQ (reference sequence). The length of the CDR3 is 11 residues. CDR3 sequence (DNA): TGTGCCAGCAGCTCCACGACTGAAGCTTTCTTT. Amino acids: CASSSTTEAFF.

CDR3 sequence: CASTDRFYNEQFF. For the CDR3, the DNA is TGTGCCAGCACCGACAGATTCTACAATGAGCAGTTCTTC. This chain links TRBV7-9 with TRBJ2-1, with D perhaps TRBD1 (5 bases). CDR1 is SEHNR and CDR2 is FQNEAQ in the germline V gene (reference sequence). The V and J ends lost 7 bases and 3 bases respectively, with 10 bases between them. The CDR3 loop spans 13 amino acids.

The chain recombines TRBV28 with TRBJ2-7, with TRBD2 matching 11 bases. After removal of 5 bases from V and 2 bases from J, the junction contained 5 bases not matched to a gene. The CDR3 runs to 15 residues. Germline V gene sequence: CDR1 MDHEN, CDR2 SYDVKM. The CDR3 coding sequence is TGTGCCAGCAGTCCCGGGACTAGCGGTGCCTACGAGCAGTACTTC. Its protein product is CASSPGTSGAYEQYF.

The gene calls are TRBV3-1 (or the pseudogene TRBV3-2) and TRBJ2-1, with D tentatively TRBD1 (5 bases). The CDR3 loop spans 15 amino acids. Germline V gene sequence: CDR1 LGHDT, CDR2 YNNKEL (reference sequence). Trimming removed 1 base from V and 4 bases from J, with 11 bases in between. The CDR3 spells CASSQGRVEYNEQFF. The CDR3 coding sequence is TGTGCCAGCAGCCAAGGCAGGGTTGAATACAATGAGCAGTTCTTC.

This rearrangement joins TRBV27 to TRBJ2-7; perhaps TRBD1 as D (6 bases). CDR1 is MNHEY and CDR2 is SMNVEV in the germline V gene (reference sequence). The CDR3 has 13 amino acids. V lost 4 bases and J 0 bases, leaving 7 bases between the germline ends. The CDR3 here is CASSWTDSYEQYF. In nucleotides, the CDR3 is TGTGCCAGCAGTTGGACAGACTCCTACGAGCAGTACTTC.

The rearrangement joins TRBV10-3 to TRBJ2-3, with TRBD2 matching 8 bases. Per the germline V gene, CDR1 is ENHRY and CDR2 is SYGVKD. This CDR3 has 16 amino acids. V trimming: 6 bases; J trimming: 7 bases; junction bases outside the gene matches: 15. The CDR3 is CAIRTLSGRGGNTQYF. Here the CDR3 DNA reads TGTGCCATCAGGACCTTGAGCGGGAGAGGCGGAAATACGCAGTATTTT.

The CDR3 region is CASGRGMGNTIYF. For the CDR3, the DNA is TGTGCCAGCGGTAGGGGCATGGGAAACACCATATATTTT. This chain links TRBV6-5 with TRBJ1-3, with TRBD1 as a possible D gene (5 bases). The CDR3 extends over 13 amino acids. CDR1 is MNHEY, CDR2 SVGAGI, per germline. The V gene lost 8 bases and the J gene lost 4 bases, with 12 bases spanning the gap.

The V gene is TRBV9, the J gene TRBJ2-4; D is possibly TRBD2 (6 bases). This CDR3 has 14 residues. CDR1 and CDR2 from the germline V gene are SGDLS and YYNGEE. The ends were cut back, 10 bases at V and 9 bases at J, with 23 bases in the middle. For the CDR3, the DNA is TGTGCCCGCTCCCCTGGGGGACTTCTTAGCATTCAGTACTTC. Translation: CARSPGGLLSIQYF.